The rows below give T cell receptor beta chains drawn from one sample of a study of blood T cell repertoires in COVID-19. The table came from immunoSEQ multiplex PCR; TCRdb's copy has only in-frame clones and leaves some out. The table lists more than 80,000 clones, roughly 70% of them singletons, with 20% to 25% in the top ten. Sequencing was performed on peripheral blood. The source is an older woman in a cohort sampled during active or convalescent COVID-19. Each CDR3 is given with its conserved first and last residue. Each record gives: J gene, D gene, V gene, clone size, CDR3 DNA, CDR3 protein. The D gene is left open where the match is weak. Clone size is shown for a subset of rows, as once, few, many or a class of expanded clone.

J gene: TRBJ2-1; D gene: TRBD2; V gene: TRBV5-4; clone size: many; CDR3 DNA: TGTGCCAGCAGTTTTGGGCGGGGGGGAAACAATGAGCAGTTCTTC; CDR3 protein: CASSFGRGGNNEQFF
J gene: TRBJ2-7; D gene: TRBD2; V gene: TRBV5-1; clone size: NA; CDR3 DNA: TGCGCCAGCAGCCACGCAAGGACTAGCGGGGGAGAGCAGTACTTC; CDR3 protein: CASSHARTSGGEQYF
J gene: TRBJ2-7; D gene: NA; V gene: TRBV7-9; clone size: NA; CDR3 DNA: TGTGCCAGCTGCCCAGGACTTCTGGGGGAGCAGTACTTC; CDR3 protein: CASCPGLLGEQYF
J gene: TRBJ2-7; D gene: TRBD1; V gene: TRBV29-1; clone size: NA; CDR3 DNA: TGCAGCGCGGGAGGACAGGGGGCTTCTGACTCCTACGAGCAGTACTTC; CDR3 protein: CSAGGQGASDSYEQYF
J gene: TRBJ1-4; D gene: NA; V gene: TRBV7-2; clone size: NA; CDR3 DNA: TGTGCCAGCAGCTTATTTAAGGAACTAAATGAAAAACTGTTTTTT; CDR3 protein: CASSLFKELNEKLFF
J gene: TRBJ2-3; D gene: TRBD1; V gene: TRBV7-9; clone size: NA; CDR3 DNA: TGTGCCAGCAGCTTTGGACAGGCACCTAGCACAGATACGCAGTATTTT; CDR3 protein: CASSFGQAPSTDTQYF
J gene: TRBJ2-3; D gene: NA; V gene: TRBV21-1; clone size: NA; CDR3 DNA: TGTGCCAGCAGCAAAAAAAAAGGGAATAGCGGCCCCCGCCCAGATACGCAGTATTTT; CDR3 protein: CASSKKKGNSGPRPDTQYF
J gene: TRBJ2-5; D gene: NA; V gene: TRBV6-1; clone size: NA; CDR3 DNA: TGTGCCAGCAGTGAAGGGTCGAATACAGGGCCCCAAGAGACCCAGTACTTC; CDR3 protein: CASSEGSNTGPQETQYF
J gene: TRBJ2-7; D gene: TRBD2; V gene: TRBV5-1; clone size: NA; CDR3 DNA: TGCGCCAGCAGCTTCCGGACTAGCGGGGTAACAGCCTACGAGCAGTACTTC; CDR3 protein: CASSFRTSGVTAYEQYF
J gene: TRBJ2-7; D gene: NA; V gene: TRBV5-1; clone size: NA; CDR3 DNA: TGCGCCAGCAGCTTGGCTCGCACTTCCTACGAGCAGTACTTC; CDR3 protein: CASSLARTSYEQYF
J gene: TRBJ2-2; D gene: TRBD2; V gene: TRBV7-3; clone size: NA; CDR3 DNA: TGTGCCAGCAGCCCGACTAGCGGGGGGTTCACCGGGGAGCTGTTTTTT; CDR3 protein: CASSPTSGGFTGELFF
J gene: TRBJ1-2; D gene: NA; V gene: TRBV7-3; clone size: NA; CDR3 DNA: TGTGCCAGCAGCTTACTTGGGGGCTCTGGCTACACCTTC; CDR3 protein: CASSLLGGSGYTF
J gene: TRBJ2-5; D gene: TRBD2; V gene: TRBV7-6; clone size: NA; CDR3 DNA: TGTGCCAGCAGCTTAGTAGTTGCGGGGGGAGGGGAGACCCAGTACTTC; CDR3 protein: CASSLVVAGGGETQYF
J gene: TRBJ1-1; D gene: NA; V gene: TRBV11-1; clone size: NA; CDR3 DNA: TGTGCCAGCAGCCGTTGGATCCAGGCTAACACTGAAGCTTTCTTT; CDR3 protein: CASSRWIQANTEAFF
J gene: TRBJ2-7; D gene: NA; V gene: TRBV19; clone size: once; CDR3 DNA: TGTGCCAGTAGGAGAACAGGTTCATGGGACTACGAGCAGTACTTC; CDR3 protein: CASRRTGSWDYEQYF
J gene: TRBJ2-3; D gene: TRBD2; V gene: TRBV3-1/TRBV3-2; clone size: NA; CDR3 DNA: TGTGCCAGCAGCCAGCGGTTCTGGGGGCGGGACACTAGCGGAGGACGCACAGATACGCAGTATTTT; CDR3 protein: CASSQRFWGRDTSGGRTDTQYF
J gene: TRBJ1-2; D gene: NA; V gene: TRBV19; clone size: once; CDR3 DNA: TGTGCCAGTAGCCCTGACACCGGACTTAACTATGGCTACACCTTC; CDR3 protein: CASSPDTGLNYGYTF
J gene: TRBJ2-5; D gene: NA; V gene: TRBV7-6; clone size: NA; CDR3 DNA: TGTGCCAGCAGCTTAGGACTGTCGGGTACCCAAGAGACCCAGTACTTC; CDR3 protein: CASSLGLSGTQETQYF
J gene: TRBJ1-1; D gene: NA; V gene: TRBV19; clone size: NA; CDR3 DNA: TGTGCCAGTAGTAGAGGGGACATGAACACTGAAGCTTTCTTT; CDR3 protein: CASSRGDMNTEAFF
J gene: TRBJ2-3; D gene: NA; V gene: TRBV29-1; clone size: NA; CDR3 DNA: TGCAGCGTTGAAAGCCTGTCTAGCACAGATACGCAGTATTTT; CDR3 protein: CSVESLSSTDTQYF
J gene: TRBJ1-1; D gene: NA; V gene: TRBV5-1; clone size: NA; CDR3 DNA: TGCGCCAGCAGCTTGGCCTCCAGGGTCGGTTACATGAACACTGAAGCTTTCTTT; CDR3 protein: CASSLASRVGYMNTEAFF
J gene: TRBJ1-1; D gene: NA; V gene: TRBV19; clone size: NA; CDR3 DNA: TGTGCCAGTGAGGATGGTGGAGGGAAGACTGAAGCTTTCTTT; CDR3 protein: CASEDGGGKTEAFF
J gene: TRBJ2-7; D gene: TRBD1; V gene: TRBV2; clone size: NA; CDR3 DNA: TGTGCCAGCGTAAGGACAGGGAAGAACGAGCAGTACTTC; CDR3 protein: CASVRTGKNEQYF
J gene: TRBJ2-4; D gene: NA; V gene: TRBV27; clone size: NA; CDR3 DNA: TGTGCCAGCAGTTTTGGGGCAGGGATCATTCAAAACATTCAGTACTTC; CDR3 protein: CASSFGAGIIQNIQYF
J gene: TRBJ2-1; D gene: NA; V gene: TRBV6-5; clone size: NA; CDR3 DNA: TGTGCCAGCAACCACGGGGATCCCTACAATGAGCAGTTCTTC; CDR3 protein: CASNHGDPYNEQFF
J gene: TRBJ2-5; D gene: TRBD1; V gene: TRBV28; clone size: NA; CDR3 DNA: TGTGCCAGCAGTTTAACCGGGACAGGGGGCTCGGAGACCCAGTACTTC; CDR3 protein: CASSLTGTGGSETQYF
J gene: TRBJ1-1; D gene: TRBD1; V gene: TRBV5-1; clone size: NA; CDR3 DNA: TGCGCCAGCAGCTTGGAACAGGGGCTTGAAGCTTTCTTT; CDR3 protein: CASSLEQGLEAFF
J gene: TRBJ1-1; D gene: TRBD1; V gene: TRBV30; clone size: NA; CDR3 DNA: TGTGCCTGGAGTTCCCCGGGACAGGGGGCGGGAGCTTTCTTT; CDR3 protein: CAWSSPGQGAGAFF
J gene: TRBJ1-1; D gene: NA; V gene: TRBV18; clone size: few; CDR3 DNA: TGTGCCAGCTCCCTACAGGGAGACAATCGGGCTTTCTTT; CDR3 protein: CASSLQGDNRAFF
J gene: TRBJ2-1; D gene: TRBD2; V gene: TRBV5-4; clone size: few; CDR3 DNA: TGTGCCAGCAGCACCGACGGACTAGCGGGGTTCTACAATGAGCAGTTCTTC; CDR3 protein: CASSTDGLAGFYNEQFF
J gene: TRBJ2-3; D gene: TRBD2; V gene: TRBV7-8; clone size: NA; CDR3 DNA: TGTGCCAGCAGATCAACTAGCGGGGTATCAGATACGCAGTATTTT; CDR3 protein: CASRSTSGVSDTQYF
J gene: TRBJ2-5; D gene: NA; V gene: TRBV9; clone size: NA; CDR3 DNA: TGTGCCAGCAGCGCACAACAGGCTGCAGAGACCCAGTACTTC; CDR3 protein: CASSAQQAAETQYF
J gene: TRBJ2-1; D gene: TRBD2; V gene: TRBV9; clone size: few; CDR3 DNA: TGTGCCAGCAGCGTAGCCCTCTTTAGCGGGGGGGAATACAATGAGCAGTTCTTC; CDR3 protein: CASSVALFSGGEYNEQFF
J gene: TRBJ1-4; D gene: NA; V gene: TRBV6-5; clone size: NA; CDR3 DNA: TGTGCCAGCAGTTACAGGGGAGGTAATGAAAAACTGTTTTTT; CDR3 protein: CASSYRGGNEKLFF
J gene: TRBJ2-7; D gene: NA; V gene: TRBV6-2/TRBV6-3; clone size: NA; CDR3 DNA: TGTGCCAGCAGTTACGTGGGGGGCTACGAGCAGTACTTC; CDR3 protein: CASSYVGGYEQYF
J gene: TRBJ2-1; D gene: TRBD2; V gene: TRBV3-1/TRBV3-2; clone size: NA; CDR3 DNA: TGTGCCAGCAGCCCACCTAGCGGGGGGTTTGATGAGCAGTTCTTC; CDR3 protein: CASSPPSGGFDEQFF
J gene: TRBJ2-1; D gene: NA; V gene: TRBV5-5; clone size: NA; CDR3 DNA: TGTGCCAGCAGCTTGGGAGGAAGCCTAGGTACCTACAATGAGCAGTTCTTC; CDR3 protein: CASSLGGSLGTYNEQFF
J gene: TRBJ2-5; D gene: TRBD1; V gene: TRBV7-9; clone size: NA; CDR3 DNA: TGTGCCAGCAGCCCGACAGGGGGCCGGGAGACCCAGTACTTC; CDR3 protein: CASSPTGGRETQYF